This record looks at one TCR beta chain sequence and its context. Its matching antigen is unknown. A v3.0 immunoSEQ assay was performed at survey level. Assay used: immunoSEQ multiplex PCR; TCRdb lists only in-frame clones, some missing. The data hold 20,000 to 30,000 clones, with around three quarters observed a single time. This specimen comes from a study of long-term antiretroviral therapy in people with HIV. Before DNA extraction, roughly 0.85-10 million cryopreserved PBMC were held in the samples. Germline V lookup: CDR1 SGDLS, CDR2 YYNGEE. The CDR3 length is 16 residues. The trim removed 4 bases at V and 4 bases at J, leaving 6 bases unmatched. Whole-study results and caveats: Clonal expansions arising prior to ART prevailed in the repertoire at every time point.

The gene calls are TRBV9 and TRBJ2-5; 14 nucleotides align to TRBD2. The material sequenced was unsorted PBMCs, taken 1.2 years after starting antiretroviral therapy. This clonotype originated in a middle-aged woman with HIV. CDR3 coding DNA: TGTGCCAGCAGCACGGGGGGACTAGCGGGAGTAGAGACCCAGTACTTC. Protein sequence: CASSTGGLAGVETQYF.